The clone carrying this TCR beta chain was observed a few times. The antigen is not known. These data originate in a study of beta chain features in type 1 diabetes. Study at large: All samples together contributed 100 million to 120 million sorted cells for examination. Study-wide points: TCRB CDR3s were moderately but significantly shorter in Type 1 diabetes patients in all four CD4+ subsets. Lower insertion and higher deletion counts appeared at VDJ junctions in type 1 diabetes patients.

Looked up from germline, CDR1 is SGHTA and CDR2 is FQGNSA. J was trimmed by 5 bases and V by 6 bases; bases with no gene match: 11. CDR3 length equals 17 residues. Investigators reverse transcribed all isolated RNA, so they sequenced expressed TCRB transcripts. This table comes from immunoSEQ multiplex PCR, and its TCRdb copy is limited to in-frame clones, with some not included. The sample consists of hundreds of thousands of clones, 15% to 18% of them appearing once. The chain links TRBV7-2 to TRBJ2-2; 11 bases fit TRBD2. Sequencing input: naive CD4+ T cells from blood. This receptor was taken from a man younger than 35 in good health. The CDR3 loop is CASRGSSGRAWTGELFF. The CDR3 DNA reads as TGTGCCAGCAGGGGGAGTAGCGGGAGGGCCTGGACCGGGGAGCTGTTTTTT.